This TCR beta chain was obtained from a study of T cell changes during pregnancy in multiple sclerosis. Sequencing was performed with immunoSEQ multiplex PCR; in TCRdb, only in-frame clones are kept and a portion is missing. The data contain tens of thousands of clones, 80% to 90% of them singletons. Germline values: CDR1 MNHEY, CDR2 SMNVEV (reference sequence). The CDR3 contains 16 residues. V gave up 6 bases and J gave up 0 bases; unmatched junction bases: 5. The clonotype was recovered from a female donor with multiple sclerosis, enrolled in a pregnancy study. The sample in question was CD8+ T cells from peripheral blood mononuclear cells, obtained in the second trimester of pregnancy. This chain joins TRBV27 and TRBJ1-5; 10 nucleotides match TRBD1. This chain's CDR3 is CASRVGTGDSNQPQHF. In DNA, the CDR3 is TGTGCCAGCAGAGTGGGGACAGGGGATAGCAATCAGCCCCAGCATTTT.